The present entry profiles one TCR beta chain with its context. Its matching antigen is unknown. A much bigger clone sits one base away, suggesting this may be a read error. This specimen comes from a study of glioma-infiltrating T cells. Points from the study as a whole: Shared blood CDR3 signature motifs marked patients with low tissue-blood divergence. CDR3 overlap between tissue and blood was very small.

Amplification of TCR alpha and beta CDR3 regions from RNA used iRepertoire nested multiplex PCR. One-step reverse transcription and amplification started from approximately 100-400 ng of tissue mRNA or PBMC total RNA. TCRdb re-called the multiplex PCR reads through MiXCR, storing one row per CDR3 protein. The table shows a few hundred thousand distinct CDR3 sequences, with approximately 42% occurring only once. Input material: glioma tissue, nonneoplastic brain tissue, or PBMCs (not recorded which). The origin of this receptor is a human donor with low-grade glioma or glioblastoma, undergoing nonglioma brain surgery, or in good health (not recorded which).

The CDR3 here is CAIADGLSYEQYF. The CDR3 DNA reads TGTGCCATCGCTGATGGGCTGAGCTACGAGCAGTACTTC. This chain links TRBV6-2 or TRBV6-3 with TRBJ2-7; D unclear. The CDR3 has 13 residues. Trimming cost V 10 bases and J 3 bases, with 16 bases left between them. CDR1 is MNHEY and CDR2 is SVGEGT in the germline V gene.